This TCR beta chain is from a study of blood T cells in healthy people across ages. A J-beta primer mix and a sample-barcoded 5' primer were used in a second PCR of about 7 to 12 cycles. TCRdb re-derived calls from the 5' RACE reads in MiXCR, one entry per CDR3 protein. The sample has roughly 1,800,000 distinct CDR3 sequences; about 50% are singletons. Trimming removed 4 bases from V and 8 bases from J, with 17 bases in between. Germline V gives CDR1 MGHRA, CDR2 YSYEKL. The CDR3 covers 14 residues. This clonotype was obtained from a woman between 40 and 55 years old in good health. Sequenced: blood. V and J are TRBV4-1 and TRBJ1-1; perhaps TRBD1 as D (6 bases). The CDR3 bases are TGCGCCAGCAGCCCTATCGGGGGCCCTCGGGAAGCTTTCTTT. Encoded protein: CASSPIGGPREAFF.